The 12 T cell receptor beta chains given below trace back to one sample, sequenced in a study of pediatric ulcerative colitis. Only in-frame clones appear in the TCRdb table, and some are missing; sequencing was by immunoSEQ multiplex PCR. There are around 68,000 clones in the sample; over 70% occur only once, and 4% to 6.5% lies in the top ten. Specimen: blood. The source is a boy younger than 18 with moderate ulcerative colitis.

This clone was seen a few times. This chain connects TRBV12-5 to TRBJ2-1; D is unclear. The germline gives CDR1 LGHNT, CDR2 FRNRAP. This CDR3 region has 11 residues. V was trimmed by 0 bases and J by 8 bases, leaving 2 bases between them. The CDR3 spells CASGLVDEQFF. In DNA form, the CDR3 reads TGTGCTAGTGGTTTGGTCGATGAGCAGTTCTTC.

The chain is built from TRBV27 and TRBJ2-3, with a weak D call TRBD1 (5 bases). The CDR3 spans 14 residues. V was cut by 5 bases and J by 7 bases, with 16 bases left in between. Germline V gene data show CDR1 as MNHEY and CDR2 as SMNVEV (reference sequence). CDR3 DNA sequence: TGTGCCAGCAGTCCTTCCTTGGGGCCTTATACGCAGTATTTT. This sequence encodes CASSPSLGPYTQYF.

The genes are TRBV25-1 and TRBJ2-7; 10 bases are shared with TRBD1. Looked up from germline, CDR1 is MGHDK and CDR2 is SYGVNS. This CDR3 spans 14 amino acids. The V and J ends lost 4 bases and 11 bases, in that order; junction bases with no gene match: 11. CDR3 loop: CASSARQGARLKYF. CDR3 coding DNA: TGTGCCAGCAGTGCTCGACAGGGGGCGCGTTTAAAGTACTTC.

This clone came up a few times. V and J are TRBV7-9 and TRBJ2-3; weak D call: TRBD2 (6 bases). Germline V gene data show CDR1 as SEHNR and CDR2 as FQNEAQ (reference sequence). The CDR3 is made up of 15 amino acids. Trimming stripped 3 bases from V and 2 bases from J, with 12 bases between. The DNA for the CDR3 is TGTGCCAGCAGCTTTGTAACGGGGGTCACAGATACGCAGTATTTT. Encoded protein: CASSFVTGVTDTQYF. The variable domain in full, with the rest retrieved from reference TRBV7-9 and TRBJ2-3, is DTGVSQNPRHKITKRGQNVTFRCDPISEHNRLYWYRQTLGQGPEFLTYFQNEAQLEKSRLLSDRFSAERPKGSFSTLEIQRTEQGDSAMYLCASSFVTGVTDTQYFGPGTRLTVL.

The V call is TRBV16, the J call TRBJ2-1; 9 bases agree with TRBD2. The ends lost 3 bases at V and 3 bases at J; junction bases unmatched: 3. This CDR3 region has 15 residues. Germline CDR1 KGHSY, CDR2 FQNENV. The CDR3 nucleotides read TGTGCCAGCAGCCATAGCGGGGGAATCTACAATGAGCAGTTCTTC. Translating it yields CASSHSGGIYNEQFF.

The J gene is TRBJ1-1, the V gene TRBV18, with unresolved D. The germline gives CDR1 KGHSH, CDR2 LQKENI. This CDR3 is built from 13 residues. Between the trimmed V and J ends, which lost 1 base and 7 bases, there was a span of 10 bases. DNA of the CDR3: TGTGCCAGCTCACCACAATACAGTGTTGAAGCTTTCTTT. The encoded protein is CASSPQYSVEAFF.

J is TRBJ1-4 and V is TRBV15; D might be TRBD1 (5 bases). V lost 0 bases and J 8 bases, leaving 10 bases between the germline ends. The V gene's germline CDR1 is LNHNV and CDR2 YYDKDF (reference sequence). CDR3 length equals 14 residues. The CDR3 region is CATSREGREEKLFF. The CDR3 coding sequence is TGTGCCACCAGCAGAGAGGGCAGGGAAGAAAAACTGTTTTTT.

The V gene is TRBV7-9, the J gene TRBJ2-1; a possible D gene is TRBD2 (5 bases). Per germline, CDR1 SEHNR and CDR2 FQNEAQ (reference sequence). The CDR3 length is 11 residues. Trimming removed 9 bases from V and 9 bases from J, with 12 bases in between. CDR3 sequence: CASSGGSEQFF. Here the CDR3 DNA reads TGTGCCAGTTCAGGAGGAAGTGAGCAGTTCTTC. Full variable domain (rest looked up from reference TRBV7-9 and TRBJ2-1): DTGVSQNPRHKITKRGQNVTFRCDPISEHNRLYWYRQTLGQGPEFLTYFQNEAQLEKSRLLSDRFSAERPKGSFSTLEIQRTEQGDSAMYLCASSGGSEQFFGPGTRLTVL.

This clone was observed once. The chain carries TRBV2 and TRBJ1-4; D is perhaps TRBD1 (5 bases). Trimming took 4 bases from V and 10 from J, leaving 13 bases between them. CDR1 and CDR2 from the germline V gene are SNHLY and FYNNEI. The CDR3 has 13 amino acids. CDR3 amino acids: CASSGGTGGKLFF. CDR3 nucleotides: TGTGCCAGCAGTGGAGGGACGGGGGGAAAACTGTTTTTT. The entire variable domain, with the rest obtained from reference TRBV2 and TRBJ1-4, is as follows: EPEVTQTPSHQVTQMGQEVILRCVPISNHLYFYWYRQILGQKVEFLVSFYNNEISEKSEIFDDQFSVERPDGSNFTLKIRSTKLEDSAMYFCASSGGTGGKLFFGSGTQLSVL.

The V gene is TRBV29-1, the J gene TRBJ1-1; D gene ambiguous. Germline-derived CDR1 and CDR2 are SQVTM and ANQGSEA. The CDR3 is 13 amino acids. V was clipped by 5 bases and J by 1 base, with 11 bases between them. The CDR3 sequence is CSVHRHQNTEAFF. CDR3 in DNA: TGCAGCGTTCATCGGCATCAGAACACTGAAGCTTTCTTT.

This chain joins TRBV27 and TRBJ2-6; 12 bases are a match to TRBD1. The CDR3 extends over 20 amino acids. Germline values: CDR1 MNHEY, CDR2 SMNVEV (reference sequence). V lost 5 bases, J lost 0 bases, and 11 bases stayed unmatched. The CDR3 sequence: CASSLKGDRGLFSGANVLTF. CDR3 sequence (DNA): TGTGCCAGCAGTCTGAAGGGGGACAGGGGGCTTTTCTCTGGGGCCAACGTCCTGACTTTC.

The J gene is TRBJ2-7, the V gene TRBV27, with D possibly being TRBD2 (6 bases). The germline V and J ends were trimmed by 6 bases and 2 bases, with 17 bases remaining between them. Germline CDR1 MNHEY, CDR2 SMNVEV (reference sequence). The CDR3 extends over 15 amino acids. CDR3 region: CASRTTGGLTYEQYF. The CDR3 DNA is TGTGCCAGCAGAACCACAGGAGGGCTGACCTACGAGCAGTACTTC.